This TCR beta chain appears in the sequencing data of a study of molecular identifiers for immune sequencing clone quantification. Study conclusions and caveats: Clones exceeding 20 RNA copies carried over 99% of effector molecules but under 1% of naive-cell molecules.

With regard to this clonotype: Its target is unknown.

From the PCR reads, TCRdb called clonotypes with MiXCR, one entry per CDR3 protein. The profile covers roughly 320,000 distinct CDR3 sequences, with 24% appearing a single time and about 0.74% taken by the ten largest. A CD8+CD4-CCR7+CD45RA+ gate was used to sort naive CD8 T cells. There are 17 residues in the CDR3. The germline V gene has CDR1 SGHAT and CDR2 FQNNGV. With V trimmed by 4 bases and J by 4 bases, 12 bases remained unmatched. The sequence came from a human donor in good health. Some libraries in this study had Jurkat cell RNA spiked in. The sequencing sample was made of naive CD8+ T cells from blood, with Jurkat cell RNA spiked in. Subset described: FACS-sorted CD8+CD4-CCR7+CD45RA+ naive T cells. V is TRBV11-2 and J is TRBJ2-3; 9 nucleotides line up with TRBD2. The CDR3 region has the DNA TGTGCCAGCAGCTCCGCTCCTAGCGGGACGTGGGCAGATACGCAGTATTTT. Translation: CASSSAPSGTWADTQYF.